This TCR beta chain was observed in a study of blood T cell repertoires in COVID-19. Study-level information: Sites in the United States, Italy and Spain provided acute and convalescent COVID-19 samples. The cDNA or gDNA used as material had been derived from T cells, B-cell-depleted T cells, or PBMCs.

CDR1 is SNHLY, CDR2 FYNNEI, per germline. Trimming took 2 bases from V and 2 from J, leaving 10 bases between them. The CDR3 contains 14 residues. Original handling: From reference gene primer amplification, estimates of nucleated cell counts were derived. The protocol was immunoSEQ multiplex PCR, while the TCRdb copy is restricted to in-frame clones and leaves out a portion. V, J and clone size were drawn from that table, and D and trimming were deduced from the DNA. The repertoire holds 150,000 to 200,000 clones, with 70% to 85% as singletons. The sequencing sample was made of peripheral blood. V is TRBV2 and J is TRBJ2-7; D is uncertain. The sequence derives from a woman aged 80 or over with acute or convalescent COVID-19. CDR3 nucleotide sequence: TGTGCCAGCAGTGAATCGTACAGTCCCTACGAGCAGTACTTC. Translation: CASSESYSPYEQYF.